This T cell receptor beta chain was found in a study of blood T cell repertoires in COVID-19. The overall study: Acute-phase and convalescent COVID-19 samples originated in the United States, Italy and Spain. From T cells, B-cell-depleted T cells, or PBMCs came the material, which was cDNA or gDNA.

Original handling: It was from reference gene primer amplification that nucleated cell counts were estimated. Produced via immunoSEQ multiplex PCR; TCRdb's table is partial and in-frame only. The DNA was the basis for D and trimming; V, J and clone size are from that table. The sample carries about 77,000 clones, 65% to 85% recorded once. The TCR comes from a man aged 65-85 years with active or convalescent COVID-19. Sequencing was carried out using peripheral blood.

The CDR3 nucleotides read TGTGCCAGCAGTGAACCCCCAGGGATGAGAAAGAAAGGCTACACCTTC. Protein sequence: CASSEPPGMRKKGYTF. The V and J genes are TRBV2 and TRBJ1-2, with D possibly being TRBD1 (5 bases). Germline lookup yields CDR1 SNHLY and CDR2 FYNNEI. The CDR3 totals 16 residues. Between the trimmed V and J ends, which lost 2 bases and 8 bases, there was a span of 21 bases. The full variable domain, completed using reference TRBV2 and TRBJ1-2, is EPEVTQTPSHQVTQMGQEVILRCVPISNHLYFYWYRQILGQKVEFLVSFYNNEISEKSEIFDDQFSVERPDGSNFTLKIRSTKLEDSAMYFCASSEPPGMRKKGYTFGSGTRLTVV.